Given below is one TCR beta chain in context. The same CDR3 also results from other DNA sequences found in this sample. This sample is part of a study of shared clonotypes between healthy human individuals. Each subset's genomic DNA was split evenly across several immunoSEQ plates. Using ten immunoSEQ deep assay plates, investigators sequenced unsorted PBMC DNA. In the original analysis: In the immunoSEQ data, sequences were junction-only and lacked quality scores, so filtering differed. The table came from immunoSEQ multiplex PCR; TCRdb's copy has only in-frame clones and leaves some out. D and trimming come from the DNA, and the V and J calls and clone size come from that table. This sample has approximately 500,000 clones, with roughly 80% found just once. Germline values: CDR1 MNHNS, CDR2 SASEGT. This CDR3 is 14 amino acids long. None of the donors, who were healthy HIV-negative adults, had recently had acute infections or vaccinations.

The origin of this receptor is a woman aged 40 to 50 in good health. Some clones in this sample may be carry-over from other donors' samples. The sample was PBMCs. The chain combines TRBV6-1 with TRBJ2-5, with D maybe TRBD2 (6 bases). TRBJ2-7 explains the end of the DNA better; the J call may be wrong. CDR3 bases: TGTGCCAGCAGTGTCGCCGGGGGCTCCTACGAGCAGTACTTC. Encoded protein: CASSVAGGSYEQYF.